This T cell receptor (beta chain) stems from a study of memory CD4+ T cells and cytomegalovirus serostatus. Concerning this clone: Its target is unknown.

Single viable CD3+CD4+CD8-CD45RO+ cells were sorted as the memory CD4+ T cells. General observations from the study: Each of fewer than 80 CMV-associated TCRbeta sequences occurred in one to five individuals.

V was trimmed by 3 bases and J by 1 base, leaving 21 bases between them. The CDR3 has 18 residues. Germline CDR1 MDHEN, CDR2 SYDVKM. The data were produced by immunoSEQ multiplex PCR, yet TCRdb's version contains in-frame clones alone and is incomplete. This sample has about 45,000 clones; just under 80% occur once, and the top ten carry around 0.91%. Sequenced material: memory CD4+ T cells from blood. This clonotype was obtained from an adult in good health and CMV-seronegative. This chain uses TRBV28 with TRBJ1-1; D is perhaps TRBD1 (5 bases). The CDR3 loop reads CASSFRAGLTQRNTEAFF. As DNA, the CDR3 is TGTGCCAGCAGTTTCAGGGCGGGACTCACCCAGAGGAACACTGAAGCTTTCTTT.